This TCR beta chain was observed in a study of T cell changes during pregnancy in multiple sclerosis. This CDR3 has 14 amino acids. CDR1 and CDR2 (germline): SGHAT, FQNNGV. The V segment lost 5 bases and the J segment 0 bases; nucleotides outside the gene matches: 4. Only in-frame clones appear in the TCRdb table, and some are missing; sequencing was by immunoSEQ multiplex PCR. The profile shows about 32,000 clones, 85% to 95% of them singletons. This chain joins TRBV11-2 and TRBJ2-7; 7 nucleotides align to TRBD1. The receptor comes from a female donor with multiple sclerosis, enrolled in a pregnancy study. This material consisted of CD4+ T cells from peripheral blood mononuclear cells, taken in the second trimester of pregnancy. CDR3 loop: CASSMGQISYEQYF. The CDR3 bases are TGTGCCAGCAGCATGGGACAGATCTCCTACGAGCAGTACTTC.